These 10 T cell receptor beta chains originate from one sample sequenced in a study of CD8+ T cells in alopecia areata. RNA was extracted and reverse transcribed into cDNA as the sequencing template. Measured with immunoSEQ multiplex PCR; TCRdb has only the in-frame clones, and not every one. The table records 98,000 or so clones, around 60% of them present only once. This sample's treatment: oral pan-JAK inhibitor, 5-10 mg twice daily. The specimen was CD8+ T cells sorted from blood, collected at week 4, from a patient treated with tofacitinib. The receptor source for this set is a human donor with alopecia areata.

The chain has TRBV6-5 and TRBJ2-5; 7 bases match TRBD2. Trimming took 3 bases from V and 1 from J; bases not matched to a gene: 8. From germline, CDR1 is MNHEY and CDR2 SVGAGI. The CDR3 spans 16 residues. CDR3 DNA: TGTGCCAGCAGTTATTCTCCCCTAGCGGCCCAAGAGACCCAGTACTTC. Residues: CASSYSPLAAQETQYF.

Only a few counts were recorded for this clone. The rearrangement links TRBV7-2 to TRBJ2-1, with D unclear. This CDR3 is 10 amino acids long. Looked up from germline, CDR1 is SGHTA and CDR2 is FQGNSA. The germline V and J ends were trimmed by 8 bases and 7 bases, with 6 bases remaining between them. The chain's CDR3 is CASRLNEQFF. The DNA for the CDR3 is TGTGCCAGCCGACTGAATGAGCAGTTCTTC. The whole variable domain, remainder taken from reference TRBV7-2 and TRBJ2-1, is GAGVSQSPSNKVTEKGKDVELRCDPISGHTALYWYRQSLGQGLEFLIYFQGNSAPDKSGLPSDRFSAERTGGSVSTLTIQRTQQEDSAVYLCASRLNEQFFGPGTRLTVL.

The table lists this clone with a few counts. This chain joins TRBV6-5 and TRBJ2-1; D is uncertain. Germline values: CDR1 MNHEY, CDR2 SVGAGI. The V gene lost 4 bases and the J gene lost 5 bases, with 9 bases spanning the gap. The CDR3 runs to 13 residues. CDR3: CASSSLQDNEQFF. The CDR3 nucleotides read TGTGCCAGCAGTTCCCTTCAGGACAATGAGCAGTTCTTC.

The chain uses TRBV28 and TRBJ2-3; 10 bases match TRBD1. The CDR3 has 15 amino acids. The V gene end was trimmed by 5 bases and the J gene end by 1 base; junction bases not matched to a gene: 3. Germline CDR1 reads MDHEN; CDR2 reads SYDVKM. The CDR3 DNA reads TGTGCCAGCAGTCCCGGGACAGGGGGCACAGATACGCAGTATTTT. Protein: CASSPGTGGTDTQYF. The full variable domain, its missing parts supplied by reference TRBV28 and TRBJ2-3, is DVKVTQSSRYLVKRTGEKVFLECVQDMDHENMFWYRQDPGLGLRLIYFSYDVKMKEKGDIPEGYSVSREKKERFSLILESASTNQTSMYLCASSPGTGGTDTQYFGPGTRLTVL.

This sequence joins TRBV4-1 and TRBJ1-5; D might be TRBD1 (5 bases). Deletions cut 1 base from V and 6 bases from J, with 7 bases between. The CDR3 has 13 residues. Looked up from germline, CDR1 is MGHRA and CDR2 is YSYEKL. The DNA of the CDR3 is TGCGCCAGCAGCCAAGTGGGGGGTCAGCCCCAGCATTTT. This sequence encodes CASSQVGGQPQHF.

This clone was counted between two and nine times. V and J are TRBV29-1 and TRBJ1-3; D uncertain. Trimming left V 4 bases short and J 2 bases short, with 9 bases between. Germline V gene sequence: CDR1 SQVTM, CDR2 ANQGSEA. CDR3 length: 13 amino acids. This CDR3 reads CSVVWGTGNTIYF. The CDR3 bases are TGCAGCGTTGTTTGGGGAACTGGAAACACCATATATTTT.

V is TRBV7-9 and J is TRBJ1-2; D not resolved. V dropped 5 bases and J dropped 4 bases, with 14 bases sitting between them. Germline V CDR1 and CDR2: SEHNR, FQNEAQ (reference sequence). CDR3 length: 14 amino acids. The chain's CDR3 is CASSPQRAVYGYTF. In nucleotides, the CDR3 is TGTGCCAGCAGCCCCCAGAGGGCCGTCTATGGCTACACCTTC.

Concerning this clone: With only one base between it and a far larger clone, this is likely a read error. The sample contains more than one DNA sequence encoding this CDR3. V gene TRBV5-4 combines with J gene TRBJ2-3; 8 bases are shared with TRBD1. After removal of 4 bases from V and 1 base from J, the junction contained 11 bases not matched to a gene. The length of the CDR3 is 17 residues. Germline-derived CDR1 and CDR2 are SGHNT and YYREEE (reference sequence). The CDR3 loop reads CASSQALPGQGTDTQYF. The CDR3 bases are TGTGCCAGCAGCCAAGCGCTCCCGGGACAGGGCACAGATACGCAGTATTTT.

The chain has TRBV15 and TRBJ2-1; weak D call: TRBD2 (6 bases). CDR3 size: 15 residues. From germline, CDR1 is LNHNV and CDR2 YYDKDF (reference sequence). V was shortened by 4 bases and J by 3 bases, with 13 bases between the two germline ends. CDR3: CATSISRGVYNEQFF. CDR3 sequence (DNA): TGTGCCACCAGCATCTCGCGGGGCGTCTACAATGAGCAGTTCTTC. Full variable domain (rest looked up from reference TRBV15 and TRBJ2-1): DAMVIQNPRYQVTQFGKPVTLSCSQTLNHNVMYWYQQKSSQAPKLLFHYYDKDFNNEADTPDNFQSRRPNTSFCFLDIRSPGLGDTAMYLCATSISRGVYNEQFFGPGTRLTVL.

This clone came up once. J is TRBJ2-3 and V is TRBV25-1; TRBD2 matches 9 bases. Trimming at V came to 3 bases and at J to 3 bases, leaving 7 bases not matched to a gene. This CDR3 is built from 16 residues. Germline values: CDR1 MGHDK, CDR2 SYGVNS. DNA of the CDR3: TGTGCCAGCAGTGATTTGGGAGCGGGGGGTACAGATACGCAGTATTTT. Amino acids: CASSDLGAGGTDTQYF.